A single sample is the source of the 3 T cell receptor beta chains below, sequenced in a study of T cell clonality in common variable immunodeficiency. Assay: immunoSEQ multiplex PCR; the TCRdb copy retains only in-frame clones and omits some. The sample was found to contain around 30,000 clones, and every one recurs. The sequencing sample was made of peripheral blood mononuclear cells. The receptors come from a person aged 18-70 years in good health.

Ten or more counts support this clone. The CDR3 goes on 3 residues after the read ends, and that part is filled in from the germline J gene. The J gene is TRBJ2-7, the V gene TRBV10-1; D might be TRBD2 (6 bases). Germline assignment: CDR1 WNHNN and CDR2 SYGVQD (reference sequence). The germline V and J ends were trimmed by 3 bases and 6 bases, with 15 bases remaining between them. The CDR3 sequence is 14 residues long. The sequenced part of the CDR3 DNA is TGCGCCAGCAGTGAAGCTAGCGAGGGGCGCGAG. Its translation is CASSEASEGRE. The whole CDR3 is CASSEASEGREQYF.

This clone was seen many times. CDR3 DNA, as far as it was read: TGCAGTGCTACCCCGGGTGGGCCCAGCGGGGACAACTATGGT. This codes for CSATPGGPSGDNYG. The entire CDR3 is CSATPGGPSGDNYGQYF. V and J are TRBV20-1 and TRBJ2-4, with D maybe TRBD2 (7 bases). The read ends 3 residues before the CDR3 terminus; that terminus is restored from the germline J gene. This CDR3 has 17 residues. Germline V gene lookup returns CDR1 DFQATT and CDR2 SNEGSKA (reference sequence).

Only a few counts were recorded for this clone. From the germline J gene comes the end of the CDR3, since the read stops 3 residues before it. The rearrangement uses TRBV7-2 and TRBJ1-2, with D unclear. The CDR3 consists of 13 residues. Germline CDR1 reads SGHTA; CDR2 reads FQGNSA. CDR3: CASSLLGYNDYTF. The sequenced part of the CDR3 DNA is TGTGCCAGCAGCCTGCTAGGCTACAATGAC.